This T cell receptor beta chain was identified in a study of T cell responses to AZD1222 COVID-19 vaccine. TCRdb keeps only in-frame clones here, not all; method: immunoSEQ multiplex PCR. The sample includes fewer than 130,000 clones, over 75% seen only once; the top ten take 4% to 5%. Study-level points and caveats: The study sampled repertoires only after the peak T cell response.

Worth noting for this clone: Its antigen is not identified.

Trimming took off 5 bases at V and 4 bases at J, with 18 bases between the two ends. CDR1 MDHEN and CDR2 SYDVKM come from the germline V gene. The CDR3 runs 15 residues. The sequencing here drew on peripheral blood, taken on day 0 of AZD1222 vaccination. This receptor was identified in an adult in good health. The chain is built from TRBV28 and TRBJ2-7, with D maybe TRBD1 (5 bases). The CDR3, as DNA: TGTGCCAGCAGTGTCCCCGCGGCAGGGTCGTACGAGCAGTACTTC. Its protein is CASSVPAAGSYEQYF.